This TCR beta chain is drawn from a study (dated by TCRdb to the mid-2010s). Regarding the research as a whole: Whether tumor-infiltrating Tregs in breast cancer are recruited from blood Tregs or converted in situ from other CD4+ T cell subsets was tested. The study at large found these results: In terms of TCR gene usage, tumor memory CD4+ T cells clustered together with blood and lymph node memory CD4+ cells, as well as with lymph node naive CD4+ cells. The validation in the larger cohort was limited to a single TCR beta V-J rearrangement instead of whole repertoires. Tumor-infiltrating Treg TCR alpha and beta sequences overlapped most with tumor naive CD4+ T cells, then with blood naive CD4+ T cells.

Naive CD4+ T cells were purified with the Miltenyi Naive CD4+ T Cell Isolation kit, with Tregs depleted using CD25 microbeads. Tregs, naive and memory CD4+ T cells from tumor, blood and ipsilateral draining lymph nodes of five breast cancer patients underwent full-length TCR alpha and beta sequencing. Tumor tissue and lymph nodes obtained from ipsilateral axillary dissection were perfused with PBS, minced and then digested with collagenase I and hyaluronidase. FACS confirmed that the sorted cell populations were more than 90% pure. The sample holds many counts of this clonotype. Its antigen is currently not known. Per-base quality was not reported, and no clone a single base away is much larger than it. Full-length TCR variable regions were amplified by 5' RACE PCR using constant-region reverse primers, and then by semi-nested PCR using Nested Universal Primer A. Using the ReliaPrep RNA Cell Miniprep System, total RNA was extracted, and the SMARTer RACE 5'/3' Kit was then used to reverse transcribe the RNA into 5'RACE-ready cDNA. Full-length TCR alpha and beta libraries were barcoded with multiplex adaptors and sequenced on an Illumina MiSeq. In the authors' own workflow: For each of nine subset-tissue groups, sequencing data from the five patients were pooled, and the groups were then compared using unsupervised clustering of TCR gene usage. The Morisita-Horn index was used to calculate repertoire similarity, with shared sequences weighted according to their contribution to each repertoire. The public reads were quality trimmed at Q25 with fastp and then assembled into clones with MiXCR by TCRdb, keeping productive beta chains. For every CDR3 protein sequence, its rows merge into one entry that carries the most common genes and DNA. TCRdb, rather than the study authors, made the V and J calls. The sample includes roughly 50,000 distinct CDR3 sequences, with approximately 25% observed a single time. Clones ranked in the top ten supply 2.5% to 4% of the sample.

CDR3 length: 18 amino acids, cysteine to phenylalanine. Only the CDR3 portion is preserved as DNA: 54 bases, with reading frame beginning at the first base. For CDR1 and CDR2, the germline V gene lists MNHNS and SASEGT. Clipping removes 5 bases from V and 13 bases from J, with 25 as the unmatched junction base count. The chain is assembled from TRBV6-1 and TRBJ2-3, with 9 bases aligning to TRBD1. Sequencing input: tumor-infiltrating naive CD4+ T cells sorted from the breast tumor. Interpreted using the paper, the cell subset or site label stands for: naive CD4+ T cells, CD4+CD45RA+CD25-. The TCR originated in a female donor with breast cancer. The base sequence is TGTGCCAGCAGTCATACGGGACAGGGAATCAGAGTGGCTAGCGGCAAGTATTTT. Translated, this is CASSHTGQGIRVASGKYF.